This is a list of T cell receptor beta chains from one sample in a study of blood T cell repertoires in COVID-19. The data were produced by immunoSEQ multiplex PCR, yet TCRdb's version contains in-frame clones alone and is incomplete. The sample yields fewer than 250,000 clones, under 80% seen once. The material sequenced was peripheral blood. These receptors came from a woman aged 45-65 years with acute or convalescent COVID-19. Both conserved end residues are trimmed from each CDR3. The order of the fields is V gene, J gene, D gene, CDR3 protein. The D gene is left open where the match is weak.

>TRBV7-2|TRBJ2-7|NA
ASSLDTPGIGEQY
>TRBV7-2|TRBJ2-3|TRBD2
ASSPALAGGSDTQY
>TRBV30|TRBJ1-5|NA
AWSVPGFNQPQH
>TRBV25-1|TRBJ2-3|TRBD1
ASRRDRGRDTQY
>TRBV7-2|TRBJ1-5|NA
ASSFDSSNQPQH
>TRBV9|TRBJ2-6|TRBD1
ASSARGTGVPSGANVLT
>TRBV5-1|TRBJ2-7|NA
ASSFSDTSVEQY
>TRBV5-1|TRBJ1-6|NA
ASSPLPVSSYNSPLH
>TRBV6-2/TRBV6-3|TRBJ2-1|NA
ASSYSGWSSYNEQF
>TRBV27|TRBJ1-2|TRBD1
ASSSRMTGGWGYGYT
>TRBV6-5|TRBJ1-1|NA
ASTATHRVSEAF
>TRBV25-1|TRBJ1-1|NA
ASSEYMTAGTEAF
>TRBV18|TRBJ2-3|TRBD2
ASYHTGTSGGSRTDTQY
>TRBV20-1|TRBJ2-3|TRBD2
SASTASGITDTQY
>TRBV7-2|TRBJ2-7|NA
ASRDKPLSQGYEQY
>TRBV10-2|TRBJ2-5|NA
ASRLQGDRQETQY